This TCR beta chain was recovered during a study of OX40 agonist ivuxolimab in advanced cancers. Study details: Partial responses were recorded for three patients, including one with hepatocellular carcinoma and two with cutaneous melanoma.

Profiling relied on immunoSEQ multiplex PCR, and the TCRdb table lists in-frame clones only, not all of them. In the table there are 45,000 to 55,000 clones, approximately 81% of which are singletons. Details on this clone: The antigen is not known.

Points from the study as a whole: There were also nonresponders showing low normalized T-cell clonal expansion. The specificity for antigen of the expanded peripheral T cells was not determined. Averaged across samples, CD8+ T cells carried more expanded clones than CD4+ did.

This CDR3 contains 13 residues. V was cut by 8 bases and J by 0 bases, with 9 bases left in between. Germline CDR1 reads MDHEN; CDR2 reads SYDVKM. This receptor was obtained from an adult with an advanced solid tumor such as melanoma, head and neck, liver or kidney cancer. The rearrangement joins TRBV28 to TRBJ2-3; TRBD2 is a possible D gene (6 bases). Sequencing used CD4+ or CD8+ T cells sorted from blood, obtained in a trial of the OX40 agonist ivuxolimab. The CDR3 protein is CASWSGSTDTQYF. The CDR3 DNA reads TGTGCCAGCTGGAGCGGGAGCACAGATACGCAGTATTTT.